The next 17 T cell receptor beta chains were all read from a single sample in a study of blood T cell repertoires in COVID-19. Data came from immunoSEQ multiplex PCR; TCRdb stores just in-frame clones and leaves some out. The table shows roughly 150,000 clones, with approximately 85% occurring only once. The sample consisted of peripheral blood. The receptors shown here come from a man aged 80 or over with COVID-19, enrolled during active disease.

This sequence joins TRBV3-1 (or the pseudogene TRBV3-2) and TRBJ1-1; D uncertain. The germline V gene has CDR1 LGHDT and CDR2 YNNKEL (reference sequence). With 4 bases removed from V and 2 bases from J, the gap between germline ends came to 8 bases. This CDR3 is 13 amino acids long. CDR3 DNA: TGTGCCAGCAGCCCACCAACTAACACTGAAGCTTTCTTT. Translated, it gives CASSPPTNTEAFF.

This clone was counted at least ten times. A read error may produce the germline difference seen at one junction end. The chain is built from TRBV5-8 and TRBJ2-1; 7 bases are a match to TRBD1. CDR1 and CDR2 (germline): SGHTS, YDEGEE. The CDR3 length is 9 residues. CDR3 region: CASSWDRIF. The CDR3 DNA follows: TGTGCCAGCAGCTGGGACAGAATCTTC.

This clone was seen a handful of times. The chain recombines TRBV6-5 with TRBJ2-7; a weak D match, TRBD1 (6 bases). V lost 6 bases to trimming and J lost 2 bases, with 17 bases between them. Germline CDR1 MNHEY, CDR2 SVGAGI. This CDR3 contains 15 residues. The CDR3 sequence: CASRLGTMVTYEQYF. The CDR3 DNA reads TGTGCCAGCAGGCTCGGGACAATGGTTACCTACGAGCAGTACTTC.

As concerns this clone: Other DNA sequences from this sample encode an identical CDR3 as well. The V and J genes are TRBV2 and TRBJ1-5; possibly TRBD1 for D (6 bases). This CDR3 is built from 14 residues. The V end lost 7 bases, the J end lost 4 bases, and 14 bases lay between the germline ends. The germline V gene encodes CDR1 SNHLY and CDR2 FYNNEI. The CDR3 DNA is TGTGCCAGCAAGGGGACACCACAAAATCAGCCCCAGCATTTT. It specifies CASKGTPQNQPQHF.

Comment on this clone: The same CDR3 can be traced to other DNA sequences in this sample. This chain connects TRBV12-3 or TRBV12-4 to TRBJ2-7; D possibly corresponds to TRBD2 (5 bases). The ends were cut back, 3 bases at V and 2 bases at J, with 5 bases in the middle. This CDR3 has 12 amino acids. The CDR3 coding sequence is TGTGCCAGCAGTTTCGGGGCCTACGAGCAGTACTTC. This gives the protein CASSFGAYEQYF.

DNA for the CDR3: TGTGCCATCAGCTTACAGGGTGGGAGTGAAAAACTGTTTTTT. Amino acids: CAISLQGGSEKLFF. This chain uses TRBV10-3 with TRBJ1-4; tentatively, D is TRBD1 (6 bases). V was pared by 6 bases and J by 7 bases, with 15 bases between. The length of the CDR3 is 14 residues. CDR1 and CDR2 (germline): ENHRY, SYGVKD.

The rearrangement links TRBV5-1 to TRBJ1-1; D gene unclear. CDR1 is SGHRS and CDR2 is YFSETQ in the germline V gene. V lost 4 bases to trimming and J lost 6 bases, with 13 bases between them. The CDR3 sequence is 13 residues long. CDR3 coding DNA: TGCGCCAGCAGCCCCGGTCAGGTAGCTGAAGCTTTCTTT. Translated: CASSPGQVAEAFF.

This chain links TRBV6-5 with TRBJ1-1; 11 bases map to TRBD1. The CDR3 has 13 amino acids. The ends lost 5 bases at V and 11 bases at J; junction bases unmatched: 7. CDR1 is MNHEY and CDR2 is SVGAGI in the germline V gene. CDR3 loop: CASSPRDRGGAFF. CDR3 DNA sequence: TGTGCCAGCAGTCCCCGGGACAGGGGGGGGGCTTTCTTT.

The CDR3 sequence is CASSPQTGNNSPLHF. As DNA, the CDR3 is TGTGCCAGCAGCCCGCAGACAGGGAATAATTCACCCCTCCACTTT. V is TRBV7-2 and J is TRBJ1-6, with 7 bases identical to TRBD1. This CDR3 has 15 amino acids. Germline trimming cut 5 bases from V and 5 bases from J; bases unmatched to any gene: 6. Germline V lookup: CDR1 SGHTA, CDR2 FQGNSA.

The J gene is TRBJ2-2, the V gene TRBV27; TRBD1 matches 8 bases. Germline trimming cut 6 bases from V and 0 bases from J; bases unmatched to any gene: 0. Germline loops: CDR1 MNHEY, CDR2 SMNVEV (reference sequence). This CDR3 region has 14 residues. CDR3 coding DNA: TGTGCCAGCAGGGGACAGGCGAACACCGGGGAGCTGTTTTTT. Translation gives CASRGQANTGELFF.

The V call is TRBV5-1, the J call TRBJ2-5; TRBD2 matches 10 bases. This CDR3 is built from 17 residues. Germline V gene data show CDR1 as SGHRS and CDR2 as YFSETQ. The V and J ends lost 3 bases and 2 bases, in that order; junction bases with no gene match: 10. The CDR3 DNA is TGCGCCAGCAGCTCGACAAAGACTAGCGGGCCACAAGAGACCCAGTACTTC. It is translated as CASSSTKTSGPQETQYF.

This chain joins TRBV6-5 and TRBJ2-3, with TRBD1 matching over 8 bases. Germline CDR1 reads MNHEY; CDR2 reads SVGAGI. The J segment lost 2 bases and the V segment lost 2 bases, leaving 3 bases of the junction unmatched. The CDR3 has 15 residues. The CDR3 DNA is TGTGCCAGCAGTTACGGACAGGGCTACACAGATACGCAGTATTTT. Residues: CASSYGQGYTDTQYF.

A few counts support this clone. The rearrangement uses TRBV4-2 and TRBJ1-4; 9 bases align to TRBD1. Germline V CDR1 and CDR2: LGHNA, YNFKEQ. The CDR3 contains 15 residues. V shed 3 bases and J 6 bases; nucleotides not matched to a gene: 5. CDR3 bases: TGTGCCAGCAGCCATGCAAGGACAGGGGATGAAAAACTGTTTTTT. It translates to CASSHARTGDEKLFF.

The chain links TRBV2 to TRBJ2-2; D possibly corresponds to TRBD1 (6 bases). Trimming removed 8 bases from V and 2 bases from J, with 15 bases in between. The CDR3 totals 15 residues. Germline-derived CDR1 and CDR2 are SNHLY and FYNNEI. The CDR3: CASVKEGGNTGELFF. The DNA for the CDR3 is TGTGCCAGCGTAAAGGAAGGGGGAAACACCGGGGAGCTGTTTTTT.

The V call is TRBV7-6, the J call TRBJ2-7; maybe TRBD2 (6 bases). The ends were cut back, 5 bases at V and 0 bases at J, with 11 bases in the middle. CDR3 length equals 14 residues. CDR1 and CDR2 from the germline V gene are SGHVS and FNYEAQ. The CDR3, as DNA: TGTGCCAGCAGCCCGCAGGGACTCTCCTACGAGCAGTACTTC. Translating gives CASSPQGLSYEQYF.

This clone was found once. The CDR3 is CASSSWGAGGHTEAFF. The CDR3 DNA sequence: TGTGCCAGCAGTTCCTGGGGGGCGGGGGGCCACACTGAAGCTTTCTTT. V usage is TRBV6-5 and J usage is TRBJ1-1; possible D gene TRBD1, 6 bases. Trimming pared 4 bases from V and 3 bases from J, leaving 18 bases between. Germline assignment: CDR1 MNHEY and CDR2 SVGAGI. The CDR3 spans 16 residues.

J is TRBJ2-7 and V is TRBV4-2, with 10 nucleotides matching TRBD2. Germline lookup yields CDR1 LGHNA and CDR2 YNFKEQ. The CDR3 sequence is 15 residues long. V lost 0 bases and J lost 6; bases outside the gene matches: 5. The CDR3: CASSQDRGTSAEQYF. The DNA of the CDR3 is TGTGCCAGCAGCCAAGATCGAGGGACTAGCGCCGAGCAGTACTTC.